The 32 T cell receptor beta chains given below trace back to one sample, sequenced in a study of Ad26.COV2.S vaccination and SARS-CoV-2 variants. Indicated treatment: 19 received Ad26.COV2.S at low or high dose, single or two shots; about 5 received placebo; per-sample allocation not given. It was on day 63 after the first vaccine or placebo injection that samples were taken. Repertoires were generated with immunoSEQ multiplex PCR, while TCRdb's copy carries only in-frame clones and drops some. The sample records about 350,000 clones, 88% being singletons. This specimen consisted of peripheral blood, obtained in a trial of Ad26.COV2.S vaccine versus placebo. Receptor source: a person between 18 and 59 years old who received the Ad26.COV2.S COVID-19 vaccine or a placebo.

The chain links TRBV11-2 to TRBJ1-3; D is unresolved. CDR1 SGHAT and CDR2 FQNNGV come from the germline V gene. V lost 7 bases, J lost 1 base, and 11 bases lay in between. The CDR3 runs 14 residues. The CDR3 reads CASTLGVSGNTIYF. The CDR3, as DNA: TGTGCCAGCACCCTAGGAGTTTCTGGAAACACCATATATTTT.

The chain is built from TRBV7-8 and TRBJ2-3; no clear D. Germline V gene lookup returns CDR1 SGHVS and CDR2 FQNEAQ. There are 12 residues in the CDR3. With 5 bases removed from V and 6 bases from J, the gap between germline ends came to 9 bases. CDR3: CASSPTRDTQYF. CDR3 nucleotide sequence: TGTGCCAGCAGCCCGACACGGGATACGCAGTATTTT.

The CDR3 reads CASSQELTGVSYNSPLHF. The CDR3 DNA reads TGCGCCAGCAGCCAAGAATTGACCGGGGTGAGCTATAATTCACCCCTCCACTTT. This sequence joins TRBV4-3 and TRBJ1-6; D not resolved. CDR1 and CDR2 from the germline V gene are LGHNA and YSLEER. Deletions cut 0 bases from V and 3 bases from J, with 15 bases between. This CDR3 comprises 18 residues.

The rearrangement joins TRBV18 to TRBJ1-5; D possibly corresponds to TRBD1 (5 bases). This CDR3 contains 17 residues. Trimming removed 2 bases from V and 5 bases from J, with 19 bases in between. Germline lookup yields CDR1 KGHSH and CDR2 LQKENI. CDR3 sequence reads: CASSPSSDISVDQPQHF. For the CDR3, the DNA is TGTGCCAGCTCACCATCCTCGGACATCAGTGTCGATCAGCCCCAGCATTTT.

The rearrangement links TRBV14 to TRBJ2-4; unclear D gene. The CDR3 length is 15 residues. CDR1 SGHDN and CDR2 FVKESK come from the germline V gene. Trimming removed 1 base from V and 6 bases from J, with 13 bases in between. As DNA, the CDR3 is TGTGCCAGCAGCCAAGGTAAAGCTGAACTAAACATTCAGTACTTC. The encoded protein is CASSQGKAELNIQYF.

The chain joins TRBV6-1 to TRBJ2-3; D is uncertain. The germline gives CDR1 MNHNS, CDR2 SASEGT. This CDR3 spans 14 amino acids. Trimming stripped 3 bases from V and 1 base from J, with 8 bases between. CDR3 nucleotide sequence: TGTGCCAGCAGTGAGTCCCTGGGCACAGATACGCAGTATTTT. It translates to CASSESLGTDTQYF.

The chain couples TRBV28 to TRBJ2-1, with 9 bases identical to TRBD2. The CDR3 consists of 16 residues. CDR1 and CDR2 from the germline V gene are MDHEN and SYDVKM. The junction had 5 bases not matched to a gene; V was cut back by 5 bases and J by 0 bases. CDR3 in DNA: TGTGCCAGCAGTAGGCTAGCGGGAAGCTCCTACAATGAGCAGTTCTTC. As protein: CASSRLAGSSYNEQFF. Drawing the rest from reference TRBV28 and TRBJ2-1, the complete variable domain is DVKVTQSSRYLVKRTGEKVFLECVQDMDHENMFWYRQDPGLGLRLIYFSYDVKMKEKGDIPEGYSVSREKKERFSLILESASTNQTSMYLCASSRLAGSSYNEQFFGPGTRLTVL.

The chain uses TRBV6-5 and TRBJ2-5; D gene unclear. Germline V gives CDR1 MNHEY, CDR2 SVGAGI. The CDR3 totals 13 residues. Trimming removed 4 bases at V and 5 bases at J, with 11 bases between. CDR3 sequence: CASSLLGSETQYF. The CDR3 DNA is TGTGCCAGCAGTTTGTTGGGGTCGGAGACCCAGTACTTC.

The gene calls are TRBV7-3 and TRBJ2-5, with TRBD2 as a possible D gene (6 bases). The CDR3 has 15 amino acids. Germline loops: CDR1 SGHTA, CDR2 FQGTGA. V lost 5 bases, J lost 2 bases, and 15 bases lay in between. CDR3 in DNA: TGTGCCAGCAGCCGCGGAGGGACGGAGCAAGAGACCCAGTACTTC. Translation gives CASSRGGTEQETQYF.

The CDR3, as DNA: TGTGCCAGTAGTCACAGGGTCCCCCCGTACGAGCAGTACTTC. It encodes CASSHRVPPYEQYF. This chain connects TRBV19 to TRBJ2-7; D perhaps matches TRBD1 (6 bases). Per the germline V gene, CDR1 is LNHDA and CDR2 is SQIVND (reference sequence). This CDR3 is built from 14 residues. The V and J ends lost 5 bases and 4 bases respectively, with 15 bases between them. Full variable domain (remainder filled in from reference TRBV19 and TRBJ2-7): DGGITQSPKYLFRKEGQNVTLSCEQNLNHDAMYWYRQDPGQGLRLIYYSQIVNDFQKGDIAEGYSVSREKKESFPLTVTSAQKNPTAFYLCASSHRVPPYEQYFGPGTRLTVT.

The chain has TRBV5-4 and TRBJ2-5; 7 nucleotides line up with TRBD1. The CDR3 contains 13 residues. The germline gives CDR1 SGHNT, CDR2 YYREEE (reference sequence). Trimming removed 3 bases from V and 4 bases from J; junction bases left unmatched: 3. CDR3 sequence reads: CASSWDSGETQYF. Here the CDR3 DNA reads TGTGCCAGCAGCTGGGACAGCGGAGAGACCCAGTACTTC.

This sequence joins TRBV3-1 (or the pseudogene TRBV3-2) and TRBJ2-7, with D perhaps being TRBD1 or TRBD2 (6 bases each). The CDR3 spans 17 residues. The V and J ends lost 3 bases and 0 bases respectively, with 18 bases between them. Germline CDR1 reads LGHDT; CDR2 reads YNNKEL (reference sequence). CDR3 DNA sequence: TGTGCCAGCAGCCACCCTAGGGGGGCTAACCTCTCCTACGAGCAGTACTTC. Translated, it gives CASSHPRGANLSYEQYF.

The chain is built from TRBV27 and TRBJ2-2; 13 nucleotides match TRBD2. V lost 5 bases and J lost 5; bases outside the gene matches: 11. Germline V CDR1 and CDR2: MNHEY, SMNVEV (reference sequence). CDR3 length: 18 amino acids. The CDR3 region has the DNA TGTGCCAGCAGTCGCCTCGGACTAGCGGGAGTCGAGACCGGGGAGCTGTTTTTT. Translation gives CASSRLGLAGVETGELFF.

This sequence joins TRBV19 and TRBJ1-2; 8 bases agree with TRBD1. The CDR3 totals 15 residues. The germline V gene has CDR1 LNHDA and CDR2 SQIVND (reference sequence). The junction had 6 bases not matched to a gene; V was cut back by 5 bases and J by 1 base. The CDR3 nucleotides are TGTGCCAGTAGTGTCCGGACAGGGAATAACTATGGCTACACCTTC. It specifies CASSVRTGNNYGYTF.

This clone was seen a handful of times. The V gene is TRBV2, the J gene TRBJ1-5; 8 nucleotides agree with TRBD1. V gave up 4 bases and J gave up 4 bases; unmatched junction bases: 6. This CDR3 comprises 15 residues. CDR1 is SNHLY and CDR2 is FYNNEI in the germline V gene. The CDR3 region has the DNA TGTGCCAGCAGTGTCTTGGGACAGGTAAATCAGCCCCAGCATTTT. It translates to CASSVLGQVNQPQHF.

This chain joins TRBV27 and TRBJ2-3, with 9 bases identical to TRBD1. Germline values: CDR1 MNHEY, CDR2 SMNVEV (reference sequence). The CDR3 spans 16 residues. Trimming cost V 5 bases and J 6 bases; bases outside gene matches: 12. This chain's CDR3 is CASSPPLRTGADTQYF. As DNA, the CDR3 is TGTGCCAGCAGTCCGCCCCTCAGGACAGGGGCTGATACGCAGTATTTT.

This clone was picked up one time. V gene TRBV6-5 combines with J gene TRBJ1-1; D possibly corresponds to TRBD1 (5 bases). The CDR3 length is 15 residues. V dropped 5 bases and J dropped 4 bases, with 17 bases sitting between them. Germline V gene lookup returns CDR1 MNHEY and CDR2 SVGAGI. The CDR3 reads CASSTRAGTVTEAFF. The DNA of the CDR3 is TGTGCCAGCAGTACCAGGGCAGGGACGGTCACTGAAGCTTTCTTT.

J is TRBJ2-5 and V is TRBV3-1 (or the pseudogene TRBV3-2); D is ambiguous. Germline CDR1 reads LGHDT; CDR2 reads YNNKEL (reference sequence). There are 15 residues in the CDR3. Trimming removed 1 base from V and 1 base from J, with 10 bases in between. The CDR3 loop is CASSQGPGPQETQYF. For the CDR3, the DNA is TGTGCCAGCAGCCAAGGCCCCGGCCCCCAAGAGACCCAGTACTTC.

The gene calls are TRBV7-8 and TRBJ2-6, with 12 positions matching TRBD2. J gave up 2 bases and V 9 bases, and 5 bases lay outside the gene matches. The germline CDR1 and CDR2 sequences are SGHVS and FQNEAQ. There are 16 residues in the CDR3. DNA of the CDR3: TGTGCCAGGGGGGGACTAGCGGGTGCTGGGGCCAACGTCCTGACTTTC. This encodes CARGGLAGAGANVLTF.

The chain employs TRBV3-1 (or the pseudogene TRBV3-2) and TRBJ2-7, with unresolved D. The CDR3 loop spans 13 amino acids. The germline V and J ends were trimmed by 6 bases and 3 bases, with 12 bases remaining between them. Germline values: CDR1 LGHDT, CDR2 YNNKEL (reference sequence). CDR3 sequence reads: CASRGNGNYEQYF. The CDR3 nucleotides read TGTGCCAGCAGGGGGAACGGAAACTACGAGCAGTACTTC.

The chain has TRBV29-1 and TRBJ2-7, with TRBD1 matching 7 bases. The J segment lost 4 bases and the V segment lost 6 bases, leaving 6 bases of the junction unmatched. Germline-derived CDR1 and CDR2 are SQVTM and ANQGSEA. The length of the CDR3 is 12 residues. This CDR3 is CSVRTQGYEQYF. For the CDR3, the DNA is TGCAGCGTCAGAACACAGGGGTACGAGCAGTACTTC.

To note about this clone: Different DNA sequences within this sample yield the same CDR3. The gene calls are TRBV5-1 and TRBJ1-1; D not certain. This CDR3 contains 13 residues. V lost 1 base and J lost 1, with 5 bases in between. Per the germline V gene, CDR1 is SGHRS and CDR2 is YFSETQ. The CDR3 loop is CASSLQENTEAFF. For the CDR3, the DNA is TGCGCCAGCAGCTTGCAGGAGAACACTGAAGCTTTCTTT.

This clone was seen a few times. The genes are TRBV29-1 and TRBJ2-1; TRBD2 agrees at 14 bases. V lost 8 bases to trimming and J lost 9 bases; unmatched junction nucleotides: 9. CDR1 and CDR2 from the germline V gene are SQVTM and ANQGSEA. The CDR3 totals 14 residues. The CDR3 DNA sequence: TGCAGCCTCAGACTAGCGGGAGGGCCTATTGAGCAGTTCTTC. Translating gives CSLRLAGGPIEQFF.

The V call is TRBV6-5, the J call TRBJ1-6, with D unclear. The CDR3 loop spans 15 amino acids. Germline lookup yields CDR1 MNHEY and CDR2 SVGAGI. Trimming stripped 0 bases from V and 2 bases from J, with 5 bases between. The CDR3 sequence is CASSYSTPYNSPLHF. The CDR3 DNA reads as TGTGCCAGCAGTTACTCGACCCCCTATAATTCACCCCTCCACTTT.

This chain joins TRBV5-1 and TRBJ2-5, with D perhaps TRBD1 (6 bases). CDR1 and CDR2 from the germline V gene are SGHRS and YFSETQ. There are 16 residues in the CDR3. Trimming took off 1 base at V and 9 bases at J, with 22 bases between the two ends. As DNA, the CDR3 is TGCGCCAGCAGCTTGACATCGACAGGAGGCCTGACGGCCCAGTACTTC. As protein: CASSLTSTGGLTAQYF.

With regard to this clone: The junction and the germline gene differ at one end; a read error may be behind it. The chain's CDR3 is CASSTGTSGGSRSEQFF. The CDR3, as DNA: TGTGCTAGCAGCACCGGGACTAGCGGGGGTAGCAGGAGTGAGCAGTTCTTC. V is TRBV7-7 and J is TRBJ2-1; 14 bases are shared with TRBD2. Germline V gene sequence: CDR1 SSHAT, CDR2 FNYEAQ (reference sequence). There are 17 residues in the CDR3.

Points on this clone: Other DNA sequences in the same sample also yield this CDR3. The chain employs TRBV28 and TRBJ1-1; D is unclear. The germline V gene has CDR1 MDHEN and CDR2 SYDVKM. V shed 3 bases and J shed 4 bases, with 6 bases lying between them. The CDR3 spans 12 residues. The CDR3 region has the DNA TGTGCCAGCAGTTTTCGCGGCACTGAAGCTTTCTTT. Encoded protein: CASSFRGTEAFF.

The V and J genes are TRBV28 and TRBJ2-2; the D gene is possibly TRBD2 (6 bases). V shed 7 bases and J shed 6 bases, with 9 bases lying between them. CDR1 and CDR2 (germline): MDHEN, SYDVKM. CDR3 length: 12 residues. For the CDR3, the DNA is TGTGCCAGCATGGAGGGCCCCGGGGAGCTGTTTTTT. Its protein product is CASMEGPGELFF.

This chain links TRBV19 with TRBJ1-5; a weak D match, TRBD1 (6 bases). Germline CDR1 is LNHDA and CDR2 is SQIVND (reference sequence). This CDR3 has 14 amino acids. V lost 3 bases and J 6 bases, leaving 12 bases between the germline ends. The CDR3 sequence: CASSIWGGSQPQHF. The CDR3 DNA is TGTGCCAGTAGTATTTGGGGGGGCAGTCAGCCCCAGCATTTT.

This chain's CDR3 is CASSLGGVIQPQHF. CDR3 DNA sequence: TGTGCCAGCAGTTTAGGAGGGGTTATCCAGCCCCAGCATTTT. The chain uses TRBV27 and TRBJ1-5; the D gene is possibly TRBD1 (5 bases). The germline V gene has CDR1 MNHEY and CDR2 SMNVEV (reference sequence). The CDR3 consists of 14 residues. Trimming pared 2 bases from V and 7 bases from J, leaving 12 bases between.

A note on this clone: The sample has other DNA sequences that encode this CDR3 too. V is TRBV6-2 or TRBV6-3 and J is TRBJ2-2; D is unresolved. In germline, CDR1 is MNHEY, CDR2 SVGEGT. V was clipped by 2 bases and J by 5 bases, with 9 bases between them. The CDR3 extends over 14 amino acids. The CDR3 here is CASSYSRGTGELFF. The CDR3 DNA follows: TGTGCCAGCAGTTACAGTAGAGGAACCGGGGAGCTGTTTTTT.

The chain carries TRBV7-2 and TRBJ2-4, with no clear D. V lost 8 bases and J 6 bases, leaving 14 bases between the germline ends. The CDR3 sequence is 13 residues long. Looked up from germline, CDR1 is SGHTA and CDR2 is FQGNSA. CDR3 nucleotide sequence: TGTGCCAGCTCCGCCGACGTGGGAAACATTCAGTACTTC. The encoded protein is CASSADVGNIQYF. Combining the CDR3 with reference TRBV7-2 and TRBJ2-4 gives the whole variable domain GAGVSQSPSNKVTEKGKDVELRCDPISGHTALYWYRQSLGQGLEFLIYFQGNSAPDKSGLPSDRFSAERTGGSVSTLTIQRTQQEDSAVYLCASSADVGNIQYFGAGTRLSVL.